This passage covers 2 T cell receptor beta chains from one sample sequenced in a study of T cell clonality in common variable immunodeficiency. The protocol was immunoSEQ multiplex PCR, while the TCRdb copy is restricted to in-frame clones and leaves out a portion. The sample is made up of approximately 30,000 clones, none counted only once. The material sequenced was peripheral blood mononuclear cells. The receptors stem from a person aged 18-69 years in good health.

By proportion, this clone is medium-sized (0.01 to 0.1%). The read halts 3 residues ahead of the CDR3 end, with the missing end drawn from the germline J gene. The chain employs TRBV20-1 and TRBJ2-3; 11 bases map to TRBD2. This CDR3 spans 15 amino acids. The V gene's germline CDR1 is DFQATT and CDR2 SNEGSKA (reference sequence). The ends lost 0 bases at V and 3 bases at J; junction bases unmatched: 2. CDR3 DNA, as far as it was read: TGCAGTGCTAGAGACCGGACTAGCGGGACAGATACG. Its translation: CSARDRTSGTDT. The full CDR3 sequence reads CSARDRTSGTDTQYF.

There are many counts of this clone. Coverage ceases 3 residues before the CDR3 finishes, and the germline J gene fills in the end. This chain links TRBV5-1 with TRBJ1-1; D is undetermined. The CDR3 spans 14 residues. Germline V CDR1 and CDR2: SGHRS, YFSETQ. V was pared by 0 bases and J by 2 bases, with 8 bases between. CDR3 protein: CASSLEGHNTEAFF. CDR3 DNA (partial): TGCGCCAGCAGCTTGGAAGGTCACAACACTGAA.